This T cell receptor (beta chain) was found in a study of cytomegalovirus exposure and HLA in healthy donors. Study context: Researchers previously reported finding roughly 120 million unique TCR beta sequences from roughly 180 million T cells.

The J segment lost 1 base and the V segment lost 5 bases, leaving 1 base of the junction unmatched. This CDR3 has 13 amino acids. Germline V gives CDR1 MNHNS, CDR2 SASEGT. The study ran its PCR with 60 Vbeta and 13 Jbeta primers. Sequencing used immunoSEQ multiplex PCR; TCRdb keeps in-frame clones, though not all of them. The sample shows 150,000 to 200,000 clones, around 80% of them seen only once. This clonotype was sampled from a woman aged 40 to 55 in good health and CMV-seronegative. Material for sequencing was PBMCs. The gene calls are TRBV6-1 and TRBJ1-1; TRBD1 aligns across 7 bases. The CDR3 nucleotides are TGTGCCAGCAGTAGGACAGGGAACACTGAAGCTTTCTTT. This sequence encodes CASSRTGNTEAFF.